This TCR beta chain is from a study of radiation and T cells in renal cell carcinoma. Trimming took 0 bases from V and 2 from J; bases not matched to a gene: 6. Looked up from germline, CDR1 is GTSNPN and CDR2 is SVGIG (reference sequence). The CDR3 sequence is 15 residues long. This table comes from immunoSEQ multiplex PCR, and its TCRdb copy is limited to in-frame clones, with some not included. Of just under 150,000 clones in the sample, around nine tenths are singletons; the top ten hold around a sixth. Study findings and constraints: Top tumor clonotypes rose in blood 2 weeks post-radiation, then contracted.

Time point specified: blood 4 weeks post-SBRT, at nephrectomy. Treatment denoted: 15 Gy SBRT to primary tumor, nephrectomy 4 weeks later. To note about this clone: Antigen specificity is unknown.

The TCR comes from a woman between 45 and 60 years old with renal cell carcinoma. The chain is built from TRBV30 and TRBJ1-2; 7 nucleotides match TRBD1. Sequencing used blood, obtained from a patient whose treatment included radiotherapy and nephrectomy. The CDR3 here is CAWSVPGRGNYGYTF. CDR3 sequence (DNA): TGTGCCTGGAGTGTACCCGGCAGGGGGAACTATGGCTACACCTTC.